A single sample is the source of the 6 T cell receptor beta chains below, sequenced in a study of T cell responses to AZD1222 COVID-19 vaccine. Here immunoSEQ multiplex PCR was the method, and the copy in TCRdb shows in-frame clones only, minus some. The sample records 180,000 or so clones, less than 95% being singletons. The sequencing here drew on peripheral blood, taken on day 0 of AZD1222 vaccination. These receptors came from an adult in good health.

The chain recombines TRBV3-1 (or the pseudogene TRBV3-2) with TRBJ2-5, with 11 positions matching TRBD2. In germline, CDR1 is LGHDT, CDR2 YNNKEL (reference sequence). The V segment lost 2 bases and the J segment 5 bases; nucleotides outside the gene matches: 4. This CDR3 spans 15 amino acids. This CDR3 is CASSQTSGSMETQYF. The CDR3 DNA sequence: TGTGCCAGCAGCCAAACTAGCGGGAGTATGGAGACCCAGTACTTC.

Only a few counts were recorded for this clone. The V gene is TRBV4-1, the J gene TRBJ2-2; TRBD1 matches at 8 bases. V gave up 8 bases and J gave up 3 bases; unmatched junction bases: 5. CDR1 is MGHRA, CDR2 YSYEKL, per germline. CDR3 size: 14 residues. CDR3 sequence (DNA): TGCGCCAGCGCCCTGACAGGGGACACCGGGGAGCTGTTTTTT. This sequence encodes CASALTGDTGELFF.

The rearrangement links TRBV5-1 to TRBJ2-7; TRBD1 matches 7 bases. The length of the CDR3 is 13 residues. Germline V gives CDR1 SGHRS, CDR2 YFSETQ. V was pared by 4 bases and J by 2 bases, with 3 bases of the junction left unmatched. The CDR3 coding sequence is TGCGCCAGCAGCGTCGACAGGGCCTACGAGCAGTACTTC. This encodes CASSVDRAYEQYF.

About this clone itself: This CDR3 is also generated by other DNA sequences in the sample. The chain employs TRBV7-9 and TRBJ2-1; D ambiguous. This CDR3 contains 11 residues. Germline V CDR1 and CDR2: SEHNR, FQNEAQ (reference sequence). The V gene lost 1 base and the J gene lost 7 bases, with 2 bases spanning the gap. CDR3 sequence (DNA): TGTGCCAGCAGCTTAGGTAATGAGCAGTTCTTC. Translating it yields CASSLGNEQFF.

CDR3 sequence reads: CASSLTLRVTSYNEQFF. The DNA for the CDR3 is TGTGCCAGCAGCCTGACCCTAAGGGTTACGTCCTACAATGAGCAGTTCTTC. This chain links TRBV3-1 (or the pseudogene TRBV3-2) with TRBJ2-1; D remains ambiguous. CDR1 LGHDT and CDR2 YNNKEL come from the germline V gene (reference sequence). Trimming took 4 bases from V and 1 from J, leaving 17 bases between them. The CDR3 is 17 amino acids.

The chain links TRBV7-9 to TRBJ2-3; the match to TRBD2 covers 8 bases. V lost 5 bases and J lost 3; bases outside the gene matches: 7. From germline, CDR1 is SEHNR and CDR2 FQNEAQ (reference sequence). The CDR3 is made up of 15 amino acids. CDR3 nucleotide sequence: TGTGCCAGCAGCGTTGTTGGCGGGGGGACAGATACGCAGTATTTT. Amino acid sequence: CASSVVGGGTDTQYF.